This passage covers 20 T cell receptor beta chains from one sample sequenced in a study of blood T cell repertoires in COVID-19. TCRdb's copy holds only in-frame clones and misses some; the assay was immunoSEQ multiplex PCR. Counted here are some 330,000 clones, approximately 88% occurring once; the ten biggest clones make up 5% to 6%. The material sequenced was PBMCs or T cells enriched from blood (not recorded which). The receptors stem from a man aged 25-40 years who had recovered from COVID-19.

The rearrangement links TRBV7-6 to TRBJ1-2; D perhaps matches TRBD1 (6 bases). Trimming stripped 5 bases from V and 2 bases from J, with 9 bases between. This CDR3 region has 13 residues. Per the germline V gene, CDR1 is SGHVS and CDR2 is FNYEAQ. CDR3 nucleotides: TGTGCCAGCAGCCCTCAGGGGAACTATGGCTACACCTTC. This encodes CASSPQGNYGYTF.

CDR3 amino acids: CASSLDRGNTGELFF. The CDR3 region has the DNA TGTGCCAGCAGCCTCGACAGGGGTAACACCGGGGAGCTGTTTTTT. The chain is built from TRBV4-2 and TRBJ2-2, with 8 nucleotides matching TRBD1. After removal of 4 bases from V and 2 bases from J, the junction contained 3 bases not matched to a gene. Germline V gives CDR1 LGHNA, CDR2 YNFKEQ. The CDR3 sequence is 15 residues long.

As DNA, the CDR3 is TGTGCCAGCAGCCAGACAGGATATAGCAATCAGCCCCAGCATTTT. Its translation is CASSQTGYSNQPQHF. This chain links TRBV28 with TRBJ1-5, with D perhaps matching TRBD1 (6 bases). Germline CDR1 MDHEN, CDR2 SYDVKM. The CDR3 consists of 15 residues. Trimming took off 6 bases at V and 0 bases at J, with 12 bases between the two ends.

The count of this clone is one. The gene calls are TRBV2 and TRBJ2-7; D may be TRBD2 (6 bases). The CDR3 is 14 amino acids. The germline CDR1 and CDR2 sequences are SNHLY and FYNNEI. V was shortened by 3 bases and J by 6 bases, with 15 bases between the two germline ends. The CDR3 DNA sequence: TGTGCCAGCAGTGATGGCGGGGTGGATCTCGAGCAGTACTTC. Translating gives CASSDGGVDLEQYF.

This clone was seen a single time. V and J are TRBV5-1 and TRBJ2-7; TRBD1 aligns across 8 bases. V gave up 2 bases and J gave up 7 bases; unmatched junction bases: 11. Germline V gene lookup returns CDR1 SGHRS and CDR2 YFSETQ. The CDR3 length is 15 residues. CDR3 loop: CASSFSGTGAYEQYF. The CDR3 coding sequence is TGCGCCAGCAGCTTCTCCGGGACAGGAGCGTATGAGCAGTACTTC.

The J gene is TRBJ1-5, the V gene TRBV21-1. TRBV21-1 is shown as a pseudogene. This CDR3 contains 19 residues. Here the CDR3 DNA reads TGTGCCAGCAGCAAAAAGGGACGGGGGGGCACCTATAGCAATCAGCCCCAGCATTTT. The encoded protein is CASSKKGRGGTYSNQPQHF.

V gene TRBV19 combines with J gene TRBJ2-7, with a weak D call TRBD2 (5 bases). CDR3 length equals 13 residues. Trimming removed 5 bases from V and 6 bases from J, with 14 bases in between. Looked up from germline, CDR1 is LNHDA and CDR2 is SQIVND (reference sequence). The chain's CDR3 is CASSYLMGAEQYF. In DNA form, the CDR3 reads TGTGCCAGTAGTTACCTCATGGGAGCCGAGCAGTACTTC.

The chain has TRBV6-5 and TRBJ1-1, with D possibly matching TRBD1 (5 bases). The CDR3 loop spans 15 amino acids. The V and J ends lost 8 bases and 5 bases respectively, with 21 bases between them. Germline lookup yields CDR1 MNHEY and CDR2 SVGAGI. The CDR3 coding sequence is TGTGCCAGCTTCTATGGGGCGGGGGTGGAGACTGAAGCTTTCTTT. This translates into CASFYGAGVETEAFF.

The CDR3 coding sequence is TGTGCCAGCAGCCAACCAGATGAAGCTTTCTTT. It encodes CASSQPDEAFF. This chain uses TRBV5-8 with TRBJ1-1; D call uncertain. Trimming cost V 4 bases and J 7 bases, with 8 bases left between them. CDR3 size: 11 residues. Per the germline V gene, CDR1 is SGHTS and CDR2 is YDEGEE. Combining the CDR3 with reference TRBV5-8 and TRBJ1-1 gives the whole variable domain EAGVTQSPTHLIKTRGQQATLRCSPISGHTSVYWYQQALGLGLQFLLWYDEGEERNRGNFPPRFSGRQFPNYSSELNVNALELEDSALYLCASSQPDEAFFGQGTRLTVV.

The chain employs TRBV29-1 and TRBJ2-7; 8 bases line up with TRBD2. V shed 6 bases and J 4 bases; nucleotides not matched to a gene: 14. Germline V gene lookup returns CDR1 SQVTM and CDR2 ANQGSEA. This CDR3 is built from 15 residues. The CDR3 reads CSVLRSHSGGYEQYF. CDR3 bases: TGCAGCGTCCTCAGGTCCCACAGCGGGGGTTACGAGCAGTACTTC.

J is TRBJ1-1 and V is TRBV11-2; D perhaps matches TRBD1 (5 bases). The length of the CDR3 is 15 residues. Trimming shortened V by 1 base and J by 2 bases, and 11 bases separated the two germline ends. Germline V gene data show CDR1 as SGHAT and CDR2 as FQNNGV. The DNA for the CDR3 is TGTGCCAGCAGCTTAGTAATTAGGGGTAACACTGAAGCTTTCTTT. Translation: CASSLVIRGNTEAFF. Variable domain in full (rest from reference TRBV11-2 and TRBJ1-1): EAGVAQSPRYKIIEKRQSVAFWCNPISGHATLYWYQQILGQGPKLLIQFQNNGVVDDSQLPKDRFSAERLKGVDSTLKIQPAKLEDSAVYLCASSLVIRGNTEAFFGQGTRLTVV.

This chain connects TRBV19 to TRBJ2-6; 8 bases fit TRBD1. Germline V lookup: CDR1 LNHDA, CDR2 SQIVND (reference sequence). J lost 12 bases, V lost 6 bases, and 7 bases had no gene match. This CDR3 spans 13 amino acids. CDR3 protein: CASRDRDRSVLTF. CDR3 nucleotide sequence: TGTGCCAGTAGGGACAGGGACAGATCCGTCCTGACTTTC. The variable domain in full, completed from reference TRBV19 and TRBJ2-6, reads DGGITQSPKYLFRKEGQNVTLSCEQNLNHDAMYWYRQDPGQGLRLIYYSQIVNDFQKGDIAEGYSVSREKKESFPLTVTSAQKNPTAFYLCASRDRDRSVLTFGAGSRLTVL.

This chain joins TRBV7-9 and TRBJ2-4; D may be TRBD1 (6 bases). The CDR3 runs 14 residues. The V end was cut by 5 bases, the J end by 5 bases, with 13 bases between. CDR1 and CDR2 (germline): SEHNR, FQNEAQ (reference sequence). CDR3 DNA sequence: TGTGCCAGCAGCGGCGGACAGTTACAAAACATTCAGTACTTC. Residues: CASSGGQLQNIQYF.

The chain recombines TRBV29-1 with TRBJ2-5; TRBD2 matches at 12 bases. The CDR3 has 18 residues. The germline V gene has CDR1 SQVTM and CDR2 ANQGSEA. V shed 4 bases, J shed 5 bases, and the junction held 17 bases outside the gene matches. The CDR3 DNA reads as TGCAGCGTTGTCCCGACTAGCGGGGGAACACTGCTGGGGGAGACCCAGTACTTC. Translating it yields CSVVPTSGGTLLGETQYF.

V gene TRBV5-1 combines with J gene TRBJ2-1, with 8 bases identical to TRBD2. The V gene's germline CDR1 is SGHRS and CDR2 YFSETQ. CDR3 length: 16 amino acids. V dropped 0 bases and J dropped 7; count of bases not matched to a gene: 9. This chain's CDR3 is CASSLALIAGKNEQFF. DNA of the CDR3: TGCGCCAGCAGCTTGGCCTTAATAGCGGGGAAAAATGAGCAGTTCTTC. Complete variable domain (other parts from reference TRBV5-1 and TRBJ2-1): KAGVTQTPRYLIKTRGQQVTLSCSPISGHRSVSWYQQTPGQGLQFLFEYFSETQRNKGNFPGRFSGRQFSNSRSEMNVSTLELGDSALYLCASSLALIAGKNEQFFGPGTRLTVL.

This clone was recorded once. The chain links TRBV7-2 to TRBJ1-5, with D maybe TRBD1 (6 bases). In germline, CDR1 is SGHTA, CDR2 FQGNSA. The CDR3 contains 14 residues. Trimming cost V 5 bases and J 0 bases, with 8 bases left between them. As DNA, the CDR3 is TGTGCCAGCAGCCAGGACAGTAGCAATCAGCCCCAGCATTTT. Amino acid sequence: CASSQDSSNQPQHF. Looking up the rest from reference TRBV7-2 and TRBJ1-5 gives the full variable domain: GAGVSQSPSNKVTEKGKDVELRCDPISGHTALYWYRQSLGQGLEFLIYFQGNSAPDKSGLPSDRFSAERTGGSVSTLTIQRTQQEDSAVYLCASSQDSSNQPQHFGDGTRLSIL.

The V gene is TRBV7-5, the J gene TRBJ2-7; no DNA check was done on the table's D call, TRBD1. TRBV7-5 is annotated as a pseudogene. The CDR3 has 16 residues. CDR3 bases: TGTGTCAGAAGCCGAACCCGGGACAGGGGCTCCTACGAGCAGTACTTC. Encoded protein: CVRSRTRDRGSYEQYF.

J is TRBJ2-1 and V is TRBV12-5; 12 positions agree with TRBD1. Germline-derived CDR1 and CDR2 are LGHNT and FRNRAP. J lost 8 bases, V lost 2 bases, and 10 bases had no gene match. This CDR3 comprises 17 residues. The CDR3 region has the DNA TGTGCTAGTGGTTTGTTCCTTATGGGACAGGGGGCAGATGAGCAGTTCTTC. Its protein product is CASGLFLMGQGADEQFF.

The V and J genes are TRBV5-4 and TRBJ1-5; 9 nucleotides agree with TRBD1. Germline V gene lookup returns CDR1 SGHNT and CDR2 YYREEE (reference sequence). The junction had 19 bases not matched to a gene; V was cut back by 6 bases and J by 3 bases. This CDR3 contains 19 residues. CDR3 coding DNA: TGTGCCAGCAAATATCGGGACAGGGTTATCAATTGGGTCAATCAGCCCCAGCATTTT. It is translated as CASKYRDRVINWVNQPQHF.

The chain carries TRBV5-6 and TRBJ2-1; TRBD1 matches 9 bases. The CDR3 loop spans 14 amino acids. V lost 0 bases and J lost 10; bases outside the gene matches: 5. Germline CDR1 reads SGHDT; CDR2 reads YYEEEE. DNA of the CDR3: TGTGCCAGCAGCTTGGGGGACAGGGTATGGGAGCAGTTCTTC. Protein sequence: CASSLGDRVWEQFF.